This T cell receptor (beta chain) was found in a study of blood T cell repertoires in COVID-19. As for the study in general: Donors in the United States, Italy and Spain gave samples during acute or convalescent COVID-19. Nucleic acid was either cDNA or gDNA, and it came from T cells, B-cell-depleted T cells, or PBMCs.

The authors' processing: Estimated nucleated cell counts came from reference gene primer amplification. Libraries were prepared by immunoSEQ multiplex PCR; TCRdb keeps only in-frame clonotypes and omits some of them. V, J and clone size reflect that table, while D and trimming were determined from the DNA. The profile shows 65,000 to 95,000 clones, around nine tenths of them singletons. The ends were cut back, 0 bases at V and 5 bases at J, with 10 bases in the middle. The CDR3 covers 14 residues. Per the germline V gene, CDR1 is MGHRA and CDR2 is YSYEKL. The sequence came from a man aged 50 to 59 with active COVID-19. The gene calls are TRBV4-1 and TRBJ1-1, with D maybe TRBD1 (6 bases). Sequencing used peripheral blood. The CDR3 here is CASSQDTGRTEAFF. The CDR3 DNA sequence: TGCGCCAGCAGCCAAGATACAGGGCGGACTGAAGCTTTCTTT.